This is a list of T cell receptor beta chains from one sample in a study of blood T cell repertoires in COVID-19. Measured with immunoSEQ multiplex PCR; TCRdb has only the in-frame clones, and not every one. The data show some 150,000 clones, roughly 90% seen once. The specimen sequenced was PBMCs or T cells enriched from blood (not recorded which). The receptors derive from a woman aged 30 to 39 with acute COVID-19. The CDR3 runs from the conserved cysteine through the conserved F or W. D genes are given only for firm matches. Expanded clones get a size class; other rows say once, few or many, or leave the size out.

clone_size: .; j_call: TRBJ2-5; v_call: TRBV3-1/TRBV3-2; d_call: .; cdr3_aa: CASSQITGSETQYF; cdr3_nt: TGTGCCAGCAGCCAAATTACGGGGTCCGAGACCCAGTACTTC
clone_size: .; j_call: TRBJ1-6; v_call: TRBV28; d_call: .; cdr3_aa: CASSPSSYNSPLHF; cdr3_nt: TGTGCCAGCAGTCCCTCCTCCTATAATTCACCCCTCCACTTT
clone_size: .; j_call: TRBJ2-5; v_call: TRBV2; d_call: TRBD1; cdr3_aa: CASRYNVDRVYSETQYF; cdr3_nt: TGTGCCAGCAGATATAATGTCGACAGGGTGTATTCAGAGACCCAGTACTTC
clone_size: .; j_call: TRBJ2-7; v_call: TRBV7-9; d_call: TRBD2; cdr3_aa: CASSSALATYEQYF; cdr3_nt: TGTGCCAGCAGCTCGGCACTAGCGACCTACGAGCAGTACTTC
clone_size: .; j_call: TRBJ2-1; v_call: TRBV18; d_call: TRBD2; cdr3_aa: CASSPGLAGSDEQFF; cdr3_nt: TGTGCCAGCTCACCGGGACTAGCTGGGTCTGATGAGCAGTTCTTC
clone_size: once; j_call: TRBJ1-5; v_call: TRBV6-5; d_call: .; cdr3_aa: CASTPRGNNQPQHF; cdr3_nt: TGTGCCAGCACCCCCAGGGGTAACAATCAGCCCCAGCATTTT
clone_size: .; j_call: TRBJ1-5; v_call: TRBV9; d_call: .; cdr3_aa: CASSSGDSNQPQHF; cdr3_nt: TGTGCCAGCAGCTCAGGGGATAGCAATCAGCCCCAGCATTTT
clone_size: .; j_call: TRBJ1-5; v_call: TRBV3-1/TRBV3-2; d_call: .; cdr3_aa: CASSHNRVGGPQHF; cdr3_nt: TGTGCCAGCAGCCATAACAGGGTAGGAGGACCCCAGCATTTT
clone_size: .; j_call: TRBJ1-1; v_call: TRBV7-2; d_call: .; cdr3_aa: CASSTPQGTAFF; cdr3_nt: TGTGCCAGCAGCACACCACAGGGAACAGCTTTCTTT
clone_size: .; j_call: TRBJ2-1; v_call: TRBV7-9; d_call: .; cdr3_aa: CASSPPSAGLNEQFF; cdr3_nt: TGTGCCAGCAGCCCGCCATCGGCGGGTTTGAATGAGCAGTTCTTC
clone_size: .; j_call: TRBJ2-7; v_call: TRBV19; d_call: .; cdr3_aa: CASSIRGSIYEQYF; cdr3_nt: TGTGCCAGTAGTATCCGGGGGTCGATTTACGAGCAGTACTTC
clone_size: .; j_call: TRBJ1-5; v_call: TRBV28; d_call: TRBD1; cdr3_aa: CASSSRTGEWGQPQHF; cdr3_nt: TGTGCCAGCAGTTCGAGGACAGGGGAGTGGGGGCAGCCCCAGCATTTT
clone_size: .; j_call: TRBJ2-3; v_call: TRBV7-2; d_call: .; cdr3_aa: CASSLARLEYTDTQYF; cdr3_nt: TGTGCCAGCAGCTTAGCGCGACTAGAGTACACAGATACGCAGTATTTT
clone_size: .; j_call: TRBJ2-1; v_call: TRBV7-2; d_call: .; cdr3_aa: CASSLVGTTATYNEQFF; cdr3_nt: TGTGCCAGCAGCTTAGTCGGGACAACCGCTACCTACAATGAGCAGTTCTTC
clone_size: .; j_call: TRBJ1-6; v_call: TRBV7-2; d_call: .; cdr3_aa: CASSSNRQAHGGSPLHF; cdr3_nt: TGTGCCAGCAGCTCTAATCGACAGGCCCATGGGGGATCACCCCTCCACTTT
clone_size: .; j_call: TRBJ2-7; v_call: TRBV10-3; d_call: TRBD2; cdr3_aa: CAISEGTSGVYEQYF; cdr3_nt: TGTGCCATCAGTGAGGGGACTAGCGGGGTCTACGAGCAGTACTTC
clone_size: .; j_call: TRBJ1-3; v_call: TRBV27; d_call: .; cdr3_aa: CASRPSHTGNKQNTIYF; cdr3_nt: TGTGCCAGCAGGCCTTCTCATACAGGGAATAAGCAAAACACCATATATTTT
clone_size: .; j_call: TRBJ2-7; v_call: TRBV4-3; d_call: TRBD2; cdr3_aa: CASSQDETSGFYEQYF; cdr3_nt: TGCGCCAGCAGCCAAGACGAGACTAGCGGTTTCTACGAGCAGTACTTC
clone_size: .; j_call: TRBJ2-1; v_call: TRBV15; d_call: TRBD2; cdr3_aa: CATSRAGLAGGMQFF; cdr3_nt: TGTGCCACCAGCAGGGCGGGACTAGCGGGGGGAATGCAGTTCTTC
clone_size: .; j_call: TRBJ2-1; v_call: TRBV25-1; d_call: .; cdr3_aa: CAGSRDNEQFF; cdr3_nt: TGTGCCGGGAGCAGAGACAATGAGCAGTTCTTC
clone_size: .; j_call: TRBJ2-3; v_call: TRBV2; d_call: TRBD2; cdr3_aa: CASSEGVTSGSTDTQYF; cdr3_nt: TGTGCCAGCAGTGAAGGGGTGACTAGCGGGAGTACAGATACGCAGTATTTT
clone_size: .; j_call: TRBJ1-2; v_call: TRBV4-1; d_call: .; cdr3_aa: CASSQDLNGYTF; cdr3_nt: TGCGCCAGCAGCCAAGATCTTAATGGCTACACCTTC
clone_size: few; j_call: TRBJ2-1; v_call: TRBV4-3; d_call: TRBD2; cdr3_aa: CASSQGLADYNEQFF; cdr3_nt: TGCGCCAGCAGCCAGGGACTAGCGGACTACAATGAGCAGTTCTTC
clone_size: .; j_call: TRBJ2-5; v_call: TRBV7-6; d_call: TRBD2; cdr3_aa: CASSPGTSGGPTQYF; cdr3_nt: TGTGCCAGCAGCCCAGGGACTAGCGGGGGCCCCACCCAGTACTTC
clone_size: .; j_call: TRBJ1-1; v_call: TRBV2; d_call: TRBD1; cdr3_aa: CAGQGGVTEAFF; cdr3_nt: TGTGCCGGACAGGGGGGAGTGACTGAAGCTTTCTTT
clone_size: .; j_call: TRBJ2-3; v_call: TRBV9; d_call: TRBD2; cdr3_aa: CASSDRGLAYDTQYF; cdr3_nt: TGTGCCAGCAGCGACCGGGGACTAGCCTACGATACGCAGTATTTT
clone_size: .; j_call: TRBJ1-2; v_call: TRBV28; d_call: .; cdr3_aa: CASRGGRRYGYTF; cdr3_nt: TGTGCCAGCAGGGGAGGACGGCGCTATGGCTACACCTTC
clone_size: .; j_call: TRBJ1-2; v_call: TRBV10-3; d_call: TRBD1; cdr3_aa: CATGQGIFYGYTF; cdr3_nt: TGTGCCACCGGACAGGGAATCTTCTATGGCTACACCTTC
clone_size: .; j_call: TRBJ2-7; v_call: TRBV5-6; d_call: TRBD1; cdr3_aa: CASSLVAGGGEQYF; cdr3_nt: TGTGCCAGCAGCTTGGTAGCAGGGGGCGGAGAGCAGTACTTC
clone_size: few; j_call: TRBJ1-2; v_call: TRBV6-5; d_call: .; cdr3_aa: CASRTTGGPNYGYTF; cdr3_nt: TGTGCCAGCAGGACCACCGGGGGACCGAACTATGGCTACACCTTC
clone_size: .; j_call: TRBJ2-2; v_call: TRBV27; d_call: TRBD2; cdr3_aa: CASSPVREDTGELFF; cdr3_nt: TGTGCCAGCAGTCCTGTCCGGGAGGACACCGGGGAGCTGTTTTTT
clone_size: .; j_call: TRBJ1-2; v_call: TRBV28; d_call: .; cdr3_aa: CASRKPGQRERGYGYTF; cdr3_nt: TGTGCCAGCAGAAAACCCGGGCAGCGAGAAAGGGGGTATGGCTACACCTTC
clone_size: .; j_call: TRBJ2-1; v_call: TRBV19; d_call: TRBD2; cdr3_aa: CASEGHTSGRAWEQFF; cdr3_nt: TGTGCCAGTGAAGGGCACACTAGCGGGAGGGCTTGGGAGCAGTTCTTC
clone_size: .; j_call: TRBJ2-1; v_call: TRBV7-3; d_call: TRBD2; cdr3_aa: CASTFSGGDRYNEQFF; cdr3_nt: TGTGCCAGCACCTTTTCGGGAGGGGATCGGTACAATGAGCAGTTCTTC
clone_size: .; j_call: TRBJ1-1; v_call: TRBV7-9; d_call: .; cdr3_aa: CASSLGHTLNTEAFF; cdr3_nt: TGTGCCAGCAGCTTAGGACATACCTTGAACACTGAAGCTTTCTTT
clone_size: once; j_call: TRBJ1-1; v_call: TRBV5-1; d_call: .; cdr3_aa: CASSLDSWAVNTEAFF; cdr3_nt: TGCGCCAGCAGCTTGGACTCGTGGGCAGTGAACACTGAAGCTTTCTTT
clone_size: .; j_call: TRBJ2-7; v_call: TRBV9; d_call: .; cdr3_aa: CASSVELRSSSYEQYF; cdr3_nt: TGTGCCAGCAGCGTAGAGTTGCGTTCGAGCTCCTACGAGCAGTACTTC
clone_size: once; j_call: TRBJ1-4; v_call: TRBV10-1; d_call: TRBD1; cdr3_aa: CASTMDRVDEKLFF; cdr3_nt: TGCGCCAGCACTATGGACAGGGTGGACGAAAAACTGTTTTTT
clone_size: once; j_call: TRBJ1-2; v_call: TRBV12-3/TRBV12-4; d_call: .; cdr3_aa: CASTAGQVGYTF; cdr3_nt: TGTGCCAGCACAGCTGGGCAAGTTGGCTACACCTTC
clone_size: .; j_call: TRBJ1-3; v_call: TRBV7-8; d_call: .; cdr3_aa: CASSFGRLGNTIYF; cdr3_nt: TGTGCCAGCAGCTTTGGCAGACTTGGAAACACCATATATTTT
clone_size: .; j_call: TRBJ2-3; v_call: TRBV11-1; d_call: .; cdr3_aa: CASSLAWADTQYF; cdr3_nt: TGTGCCAGCAGCTTAGCGTGGGCCGATACGCAGTATTTT
clone_size: .; j_call: TRBJ2-3; v_call: TRBV27; d_call: TRBD1; cdr3_aa: CASSDRGSTDTQYF; cdr3_nt: TGTGCCAGCAGTGACAGGGGATCCACAGATACGCAGTATTTT
clone_size: .; j_call: TRBJ1-1; v_call: TRBV10-3; d_call: .; cdr3_aa: CAIRLGGMATEAFF; cdr3_nt: TGTGCCATCAGGTTGGGGGGTATGGCAACTGAAGCTTTCTTT
clone_size: .; j_call: TRBJ1-1; v_call: TRBV28; d_call: .; cdr3_aa: CASSPPRFNTEAFF; cdr3_nt: TGTGCCAGCAGTCCCCCCAGGTTTAACACTGAAGCTTTCTTT
clone_size: .; j_call: TRBJ2-7; v_call: TRBV5-1; d_call: TRBD2; cdr3_aa: CASCSGLASYEQYF; cdr3_nt: TGCGCCAGCTGCTCTGGACTAGCCTCCTACGAGCAGTACTTC
clone_size: .; j_call: TRBJ2-1; v_call: TRBV4-3; d_call: TRBD2; cdr3_aa: CASSQDRASGIAYNEQFF; cdr3_nt: TGCGCCAGCAGCCAAGATAGGGCTAGCGGCATTGCCTACAATGAGCAGTTCTTC
clone_size: .; j_call: TRBJ2-6; v_call: TRBV28; d_call: .; cdr3_aa: CASNPGSPGANVLTF; cdr3_nt: TGTGCCAGCAACCCGGGGAGCCCTGGGGCCAACGTCCTGACTTTC
clone_size: .; j_call: TRBJ2-5; v_call: TRBV7-2; d_call: .; cdr3_aa: CASSSLAQETQYF; cdr3_nt: TGTGCCAGCAGCAGCCTAGCGCAAGAGACCCAGTACTTC
clone_size: .; j_call: TRBJ1-2; v_call: TRBV30; d_call: .; cdr3_aa: CAWSRGFYGYTF; cdr3_nt: TGTGCCTGGAGTAGAGGCTTCTATGGCTACACCTTC
clone_size: .; j_call: TRBJ1-1; v_call: TRBV20-1; d_call: .; cdr3_aa: CSASRPQGSFF; cdr3_nt: TGCAGTGCTAGCAGACCCCAGGGGTCTTTCTTT
clone_size: .; j_call: TRBJ1-1; v_call: TRBV27; d_call: .; cdr3_aa: CASSLSGSAGAFF; cdr3_nt: TGTGCCAGCAGTTTATCGGGTTCAGCGGGAGCTTTCTTT
clone_size: .; j_call: TRBJ2-5; v_call: TRBV7-2; d_call: .; cdr3_aa: CASSSQGEGTQYF; cdr3_nt: TGTGCCAGCAGCTCACAGGGGGAGGGGACCCAGTACTTC
clone_size: .; j_call: TRBJ1-5; v_call: TRBV29-1; d_call: .; cdr3_aa: CSVVVGVSNQPQHF; cdr3_nt: TGCAGCGTTGTGGTCGGGGTGAGCAATCAGCCCCAGCATTTT
clone_size: .; j_call: TRBJ1-1; v_call: TRBV6-5; d_call: .; cdr3_aa: CASRKTGNTEAFF; cdr3_nt: TGTGCCAGCAGGAAGACAGGGAACACTGAAGCTTTCTTT
clone_size: once; j_call: TRBJ2-1; v_call: TRBV5-4; d_call: .; cdr3_aa: CASSLIDNEQFF; cdr3_nt: TGTGCCAGCAGCTTGATCGACAATGAGCAGTTCTTC